Detailed here is one T cell receptor (beta chain). The antigen it binds to is not known. Qualities for individual bases were not recorded, and no much larger clone is one base off. This specimen comes from a study of cytomegalovirus exposure and HLA in healthy donors (dated by TCRdb to the late 2010s). A note on the overall study: In an earlier analysis of fewer than 750 of the donors, less than 350 Gb of sequence data and some 100 million unique TCR beta sequences from 150 million to 200 million T cells were reported. Five DR-DQ haplotypes were treated as single units for association and clustering because of strong linkage in the cohort. Every discovery cohort repertoire had been produced on one sequencing platform. Alongside the repertoire data, information on donor age, sex, ethnicity and CMV serostatus was compiled. Roughly 300 gigabases of sequencing data and tens of millions of unique TCR sequences made up an early release that covered about 640 HLA-typed donors. In addition to the first cohort of around 670 subjects, a separate validation cohort of some 120 different subjects was used. HLA typing included class I and class II loci at four-digit resolution. Genome-wide SNP genotypes for about three fifths of the roughly 670 donors were used in a later genetic analysis, which treated that subset as a discovery cohort. Of the roughly 410 genotyped donors, 80% to 90% were placed in the genetic ancestry cluster associated with self-reported Caucasian donors. A later analysis re-analyzed previously published TCR beta repertoires from about 730 donors and added high-resolution HLA genotyping to study TCR occurrence patterns. In the later analysis, no new phenotypic data were used to find candidate immune exposures; instead, reliance was placed on TCR beta sequences and their occurrence across donors. The study used immunosequencing to profile the T cell repertoires of 666 subjects and linked those repertoires to cytomegalovirus serostatus. To decide whether each TCR beta V gene segment behaved as functional or pseudogenic, an earlier analysis of over 500 of the donors relied on high-throughput TCR beta sequencing. High-throughput TCR immunosequencing, statistical association of individual TCRs with disease status, and machine learning were combined to predict cytomegalovirus infection status. On average, 235,054 unique TCR beta nucleotide sequences were sequenced per donor among 300 to 500 genotyped donors of the cohort, with about 17% of those sequences being non-productive. The number of typed donors differed by locus: about 620-640 for A, B, C, DRB1 and DQB1; some 500 for DQA1; some 610 for DPA1; and some 430 for DPB1. The study was designed to test whether signatures of past pathogen exposure could be identified by cataloging public T cell receptors. Results the study describes overall, beyond this receptor: Compared with the approximately 720-donor mean, donors in an Asian-associated ancestry cluster had fewer N-insertions in productive TCRs, according to a later genetic analysis. Most CMV-associated TCR beta chains appeared to be HLA-restricted in a later analysis, and the HLA associations seemed to be driven largely by CMV exposure. A later analysis found that TCR association rates varied across HLA loci, with DRB1 alleles showing the most associated TCRs and HLA-C alleles the fewest. When HLA alleles, especially DR and DQ, strongly co-occurred, attributing TCR associations to individual alleles was difficult. Several of the top co-occurrence clusters appeared to be linked to parvovirus B19, influenza, CMV and Epstein-Barr virus, according to a later analysis. An earlier analysis of some 590 of the donors showed that most TCR beta V segments appeared in productive rearrangements either about 90% or about 30% of the time, which broadly matched IMGT annotations. In both the original and validation cohorts, the classifier was reported to diagnose cytomegalovirus status with high specificity and sensitivity. Roughly uniform sequencing depth across donors was assumed in presence/absence analyses, although this assumption may not hold. The sequencing pipeline was judged likely to have produced a cluster of highly shared sequence variants as a technical artifact. In a later analysis, some 18,000 TCR beta sequences were associated with specific HLA alleles at a false discovery rate of 0.05. HLA typing was unavailable for some donors at each locus, so association tests used only the typed subset. The earlier analysis of a few hundred of the donors excluded roughly 17 rarely observed V segments, including chromosome 9 orphons, because counts were too low. The authors suggested that the approach could potentially be extended to other disease states and immunological phenotypes. Most TCR sequences were observed very rarely across donors, whereas some public TCRs were present in many individuals. The 87-base-pair reads could not distinguish some IMGT-functional V segments, including TRBV6-2 and TRBV6-3, so those segments were excluded. For the cohort, immune exposure information was limited to CMV serostatus. In a later analysis, HLA-associated TCR beta chains were found to be more clonally expanded and to have lower generation probabilities than equally common non-associated chains. This cohort had only TCR beta chains sequenced, and the lack of alpha or paired-chain data limited which features could be detected. In the study, approximately 150 TCR beta chains were listed as associated with cytomegalovirus. Linkage disequilibrium might explain the correlated functional status among segregating V segments, but an unknown experimental factor could not be excluded. In vitro tests confirmed that three of the cytomegalovirus-associated TCR beta chains recognize cytomegalovirus antigens. A further reported finding was that TCR beta sequences accurately predicted the HLA-A and HLA-B alleles for most subjects in the first cohort. A later genetic analysis associated a missense DCLRE1C variant with V-gene and J-gene trimming of TCR beta chains, and an independent cohort replicated the association.

The library was made by the immunoSEQ multiplex PCR assay. For the multiplex PCR, a mixture combining 60 forward primers for TCR Vbeta segments and 13 reverse primers for TCR Jbeta segments was used. The CDR3 region of rearranged TCR beta genes was amplified from genomic DNA by a multiplex PCR assay. The Illumina HiSeq System was used to sequence the amplified TCR beta libraries as 87-base-pair reads. The paper's processing steps were these. A later analysis tallied 80 million to 95 million unique TCR beta chains across the 666 repertoires, and about 10 million of those chains were shared by two or more donors. To remove PCR and sequencing errors, raw reads were error-corrected and collapsed into unique sequences using a nearest-neighbor algorithm that merged closely related sequences. CDR3 sequences were aligned to IMGT reference sequences to assign V, D and J gene segments. For a sequence to be retained, a match of at least six nucleotides was required to both a V gene segment and a J gene segment. Rearrangements were classified as productive when the CDR3 lacked stop codons and remained in frame with V and J, and all other rearrangements were classified as non-productive. CDR3 was defined by IMGT convention, running from the second conserved V-encoded cysteine to the conserved J-encoded phenylalanine. In an earlier analysis of 500 to 650 of the donors, sequences lacking an unambiguous match to a single V gene segment were excluded. In an earlier analysis of a few hundred of the donors, a V segment was called functional when productive rearrangements were above 56.7%, and segregating when the standard deviation between donors exceeded 5%. A statistical classification framework was built to diagnose cytomegalovirus status from the catalog of TCR beta chain sequences. A later analysis assigned V and J genes by comparing TCR nucleotide sequences with IMGT/GENE-DB human TR gene sequences. In a later analysis, CDR3 sequences and most-parsimonious VDJ recombination scenarios were assigned using the TCRdist pipeline. A later analysis defined each TCR beta chain by its CDR3 amino acid sequence plus V-gene family, and excluded reads lacking a unique V-gene family. A later analysis removed several hundred highly shared, low-generation-probability nucleotide sequences to deal with suspected cross-contamination and a sequencing artifact. In a later analysis, a clonal expansion index for each public chain was calculated from normalized within-repertoire ranks of inferred template counts. In a later analysis, generation probabilities were computed using a VDJ recombination model fitted to out-of-frame rearrangements, and the results were checked against IGoR. Hypergeometric tests were used in a later analysis to score TCR-TCR, TCR-HLA and TCR-CMV co-occurrence, with a repertoire-size bias correction applied to the TCR pairs. To estimate false discovery rates, a later analysis permuted the HLA or CMV assignments 20 times. In a later analysis, co-occurring TCRs were grouped with DBSCAN, and TCRdist sequence similarity was added when clustering was performed within HLA-allele-positive subsets. For co-occurrence clustering, repertoires with fewer than 30,000 or more than 120,000 public chains were excluded, along with four to six repertoires with anomalous nucleotide sharing. TCRdb retrieved this table from immuneACCESS and kept in-frame rearrangements only. Not all clones are present; in checked studies, unresolved V genes account for under half, and no reason is known for the remainder. V and J calls and clone size are as listed in that table; D and trimming were resolved from the DNA. For this sample there are 95,000 to 100,000 clones; 74% appear just once. Of the sample, 1.5% to 2% falls within the top ten clones.

In total, roughly 670 healthy bone marrow donors made up the cohort. Cohort members were all nominally healthy when sampled, although unrecorded immune exposures were likely present. The donor tested CMV seronegative and was one of the 352 seronegative cohort members. Every donor gave a peripheral blood sample, and the peripheral blood mononuclear cells from that sample were used for TCR beta sequencing. The Qiagen DNeasy Blood Extraction Kit was used to extract genomic DNA from the blood cell samples. From the cysteine through the phenylalanine, the CDR3 covers 18 amino acids. Only the CDR3 region is kept as DNA, spanning 54 bases read in frame from base 1. CDR1 and CDR2 are drawn from the germline V gene: LGHNT, FRNRAP. Relative to germline, V is missing 8 bases and J is missing 6 bases, with 17 bases of the junction outside any gene match.

The V and J segments used are TRBV12-5 and TRBJ2-1, and TRBD2 matches 12 of the central bases. Sequencing was performed on PBMCs. The receptor was derived from a male donor in good health and CMV-seronegative. At the DNA level, the sequence is TGTGCTAGTCCCCAGGGTGAGACTAGCGGGAGTCCCCCCAATGAGCAGTTCTTC. Its protein product is CASPQGETSGSPPNEQFF.